The entry that follows covers one TCR beta chain sequence. The antigen it binds to is not known. Base qualities are not at hand, and no much larger clone is one base apart. This entry belongs to a study of T-cell reconstitution after alpha-beta-depleted transplantation in children (dated by TCRdb to 2015 to 2016). For the study in its entirety: Using TCR repertoire profiling, the study followed T-cell immune reconstitution in a quantitative way in children after TCRalphabeta/CD19-depleted allogeneic hematopoietic cell transplantation.

Findings and caveats that apply to the study as a whole: The high TCRbeta diversity at day 60 in some patients was ascribed to recipient T cells and intrathymic progenitors that had survived conditioning. Hyperexpanded clone frequencies declined over subsequent months; after one year, T-cell counts and TCRbeta diversity were mostly attributed to newly produced T cells. Apparently early alphabetaT-cell count recovery about two months after transplant reportedly relied on only several hundred rapidly expanded clones derived from non-depleted graft cells.

The library relied on PCR. This sample was sequenced with an Illumina HiSeq 2500. TCR library preparation used molecular barcoding, with unique molecular identifiers applied to normalize quantification of the TCRbeta repertoire. TCRdb trimmed the raw reads at Q25, called clones with MiXCR and kept productive beta chains. Every CDR3 protein is listed once, alongside the most common genes and DNA of its rows. Recorded for this sample are 90,000 to 100,000 distinct CDR3 sequences; 20% to 30% of them occurred a single time. The top ten clones comprise 20% to 25% of the sample. Interpreted using the paper, the treatment or condition label stands for: allogeneic hematopoietic cell transplantation with graft depleted of TCRalphabeta T cells and CD19 B cells. TCRalphabeta/CD19-depleted allogeneic hematopoietic cell grafts were given to the transplant recipients, all of whom were children. Sample: PBMCs, taken before TCRalphabeta/CD19-depleted stem cell transplant. The TCR was taken from a boy younger than 10 with acute lymphoblastic leukemia, due to receive a stem cell transplant.

The DNA sequence is as follows: TGCGCCAGCAGCCAAGATATTGGTAGCACAGATACGCAGTATTTT. Its protein reads: CASSQDIGSTDTQYF. Rearrangement joined TRBV4-3 to TRBJ2-3; no D segment can be confidently identified. From a lookup of the germline V gene, CDR1 and CDR2 are LGHNA and YSLEER. The CDR3 runs 15 amino acids, cysteine and phenylalanine included. Left in the record is the CDR3 DNA by itself, 45 bases read in frame from the first base. V and J are truncated by 0 bases and 0 bases respectively, leaving an intervening sequence of 7 bases.